The rows below give T cell receptor beta chains drawn from one sample of a study of CD4 and CD8 cells across lung adenocarcinoma regions. TCRdb re-called the PCR reads with MiXCR, one entry per CDR3 protein. The sample yields about 5,200 distinct CDR3 sequences, around 50% seen once. Sequencing was carried out using CD4+ T cells from the margin of a lung tumor. These receptors all stem from a male donor with lung adenocarcinoma. The CD4 and CD8 labels of this study may be unreliable. Both conserved end residues are part of each CDR3. A D gene is named only where the DNA matches it firmly. Only part of the rows carry a size: once, few, many, or a class if the clone is expanded.

j_call	v_call	clone_size	d_call	cdr3_nt	cdr3_aa
TRBJ2-5	TRBV27	NA	NA	TGTGCCAGCGGGGGGTCCGGGGGCGGCGGCACAGATACCCAGTACTTC	CASGGSGGGGTDTQYF
TRBJ1-2	TRBV6-1	medium-sized	NA	TGTGCCAGCAGTGAAGGGGACGACACCTTC	CASSEGDDTF
TRBJ2-4	TRBV6-1	once	NA	TGTGCCAGCAGTGAAAAAGATACTCAGTACTTC	CASSEKDTQYF
TRBJ2-3	TRBV4-1	few	TRBD2	TGCGCCAGCAGCCCGCAACTAGCGGGAGGGGACGATACGCAGTATTTT	CASSPQLAGGDDTQYF
TRBJ2-4	TRBV6-1	NA	NA	TGTGCCAGCAGTGTCCAGGGGCGGTGCGCCAAAAACATTCAGTACTTC	CASSVQGRCAKNIQYF
TRBJ2-2	TRBV7-7	few	NA	TGTGCTAGCAGCTTTGCCCCAAAAGACACCGGGGAGCTGTTTTTT	CASSFAPKDTGELFF
TRBJ2-1	TRBV4-2	NA	TRBD2	TGTGCCAGCAGGGGGACTAGCGGGTTCATCAATGAGCAGTTCTTC	CASRGTSGFINEQFF
TRBJ2-5	TRBV10-1	NA	NA	TGCGCCAGCGGCGGGCGCAGTGGCCGGAGCCCAGATACCCAGTACTTC	CASGGRSGRSPDTQYF
TRBJ2-1	TRBV4-2	NA	TRBD2	TGTGCCAGCAGCCAAACACTAGCGGTCGGGGTCAATGAGCAGTTCTTC	CASSQTLAVGVNEQFF
TRBJ2-5	TRBV10-1	NA	NA	TGCGCCAGGGGGCAAGGGGACGCGAGCACAGATACCCAGTACTTC	CARGQGDASTDTQYF
TRBJ2-7	TRBV27	NA	NA	TGTGCCAGCAGTTTAACCCGGGACTCAACCTACGAGCAGTACTTC	CASSLTRDSTYEQYF
TRBJ2-3	TRBV7-7	NA	NA	TGTGCTGGCGGCTTAGGGCGGGGTGACACAGATACGCAGTATTTC	CAGGLGRGDTDTQYF
TRBJ2-1	TRBV18	NA	TRBD1	TGTGCCAGCTCACCGACAGGGGGCTATGAGCAGTTCTTC	CASSPTGGYEQFF
TRBJ2-3	TRBV6-1	NA	NA	TGTGCCAGCAAGTACGGGCGGGAAGATATGCAGTATTTT	CASKYGREDMQYF
TRBJ2-3	TRBV27	NA	NA	TGTGCCAGCAGTTTATCGGGGCTGGGAGCCAAAAACATGCAGTATTTT	CASSLSGLGAKNMQYF
TRBJ1-6	TRBV10-3	NA	TRBD1	TGTGCCACGGGGACAGACTATAATTCACCCCTCCACTTT	CATGTDYNSPLHF
TRBJ2-1	TRBV6-5	medium-sized	NA	TGTGCCAGCAGTTACGATGCAGGTGGGACGGTTTACAATGAGCAGTTCTTC	CASSYDAGGTVYNEQFF